This T cell receptor (beta chain) was captured by sequencing in a study of T-cell reconstitution after alpha-beta-depleted transplantation in children. Preparation of the TCRbeta library involved a method that used unique molecular identifiers. MiXCR, run by TCRdb on the PCR reads, gives a single entry per CDR3 protein. This table holds over 150,000 distinct CDR3 sequences, 11% found once. CDR3 size: 15 residues. With 2 bases removed from V and 4 bases from J, the gap between germline ends came to 13 bases. The rearrangement joins TRBV12-3 or TRBV12-4 to TRBJ2-3; D might be TRBD2 (7 bases). This TCR was recovered from a boy aged 2 to 10 with acute myeloid leukemia, due to receive a stem cell transplant. The sequences come from PBMCs, collected before TCRalphabeta/CD19-depleted stem cell transplant. The CDR3: CASSLRGGLADTQYF. In nucleotides, the CDR3 is TGTGCCAGCAGTTTACGCGGGGGCCTCGCAGATACGCAGTATTTT.